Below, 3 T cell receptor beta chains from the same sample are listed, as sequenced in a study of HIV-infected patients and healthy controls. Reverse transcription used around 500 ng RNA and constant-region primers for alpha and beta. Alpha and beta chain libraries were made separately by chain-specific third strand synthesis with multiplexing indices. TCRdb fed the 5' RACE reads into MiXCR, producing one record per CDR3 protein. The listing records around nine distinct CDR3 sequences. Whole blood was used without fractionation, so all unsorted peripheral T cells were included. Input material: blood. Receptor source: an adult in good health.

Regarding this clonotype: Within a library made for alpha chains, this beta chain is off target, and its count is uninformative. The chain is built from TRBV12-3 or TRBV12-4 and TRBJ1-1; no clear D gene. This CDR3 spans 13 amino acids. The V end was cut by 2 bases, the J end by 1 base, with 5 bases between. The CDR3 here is CASSLSGNTEAFF. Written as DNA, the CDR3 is TGTGCCAGCAGTTTATCAGGGAACACTGAAGCTTTCTTT.

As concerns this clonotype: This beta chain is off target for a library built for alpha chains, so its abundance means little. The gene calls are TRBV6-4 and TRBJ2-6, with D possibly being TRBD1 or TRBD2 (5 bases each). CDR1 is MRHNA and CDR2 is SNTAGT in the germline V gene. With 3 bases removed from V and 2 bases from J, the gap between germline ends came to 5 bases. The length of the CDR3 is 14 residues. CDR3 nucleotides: TGTGCCAGCAGTGAGGGGGCTGGGGCCAACGTCCTGACTTTC. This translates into CASSEGAGANVLTF.

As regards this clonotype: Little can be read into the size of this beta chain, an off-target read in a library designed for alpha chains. The CDR3: CSVLPTGVSYEQYF. The CDR3, as DNA: TGCAGCGTACTCCCGACAGGGGTTTCCTACGAGCAGTACTTC. The gene calls are TRBV29-1 and TRBJ2-7, with 8 bases fitting TRBD1. This CDR3 spans 14 amino acids. V gave up 6 bases and J gave up 1 base; unmatched junction bases: 8. Germline V lookup: CDR1 SQVTM, CDR2 ANQGSEA.